Sequencing of this T cell receptor (beta chain) was carried out in a study of siplizumab effects on memory and regulatory T cells. Broader study findings: Naive or memory phenotype was unassignable for roughly 75-96% of proliferating CD4+ or CD8+ clones. Under siplizumab, alloreactive sequences traced to unstimulated CD4+ memory cells were significantly reduced. Naive T cells seemed more diverse than memory cells; they also seemed major alloresponse contributors.

To note about this clone: Its cognate antigen is unknown.

Each sample contributed about 10^5 TCR templates to the assay. Method: immunoSEQ multiplex PCR; TCRdb's copy keeps in-frame clones and lacks some. Of about 72,000 clones in the sample, about 90% were seen once. V lost 1 base to trimming and J lost 5 bases, with 11 bases between them. This CDR3 region has 14 residues. From germline, CDR1 is LNHDA and CDR2 SQIVND (reference sequence). Specimen: CD8+ T cells sorted from blood. This clonotype was sampled from a human donor in good health. The V call is TRBV19, the J call TRBJ2-5; D is undetermined. This CDR3 is CASSIGLDAETQYF. The CDR3 nucleotides are TGTGCCAGTAGTATAGGTCTAGACGCTGAGACCCAGTACTTC. Based on the CDR3 plus reference TRBV19 and TRBJ2-5, the full variable domain is DGGITQSPKYLFRKEGQNVTLSCEQNLNHDAMYWYRQDPGQGLRLIYYSQIVNDFQKGDIAEGYSVSREKKESFPLTVTSAQKNPTAFYLCASSIGLDAETQYFGPGTRLLVL.